This T cell receptor beta chain was captured by sequencing in a study of blood T cell repertoires in COVID-19. Study background: Spain, Italy and the United States supplied samples that represented acute and convalescent COVID-19. Sample material is recorded as cDNA or gDNA derived from T cells, B-cell-depleted T cells, or PBMCs.

Seattle patient enrollment occurred during active infection, with longitudinal follow-up thereafter. Original processing notes: It was from reference gene primer amplification that nucleated cell counts were estimated. Only in-frame clones appear in the TCRdb table, and some are missing; sequencing was by immunoSEQ multiplex PCR. V, J and clone size were drawn from that table, and D and trimming were deduced from the DNA. The sample lists 250,000 to 300,000 clones, around nine tenths occurring once. V gave up 4 bases and J gave up 4 bases; unmatched junction bases: 12. This CDR3 is built from 16 residues. Germline loops: CDR1 SGHRS, CDR2 YFSETQ.

The sequencing sample was made of peripheral blood. The genes are TRBV5-1 and TRBJ1-1, with 8 positions matching TRBD1. The TCR originated in a woman in her 70s with COVID-19, enrolled during active disease. The CDR3 sequence: CASSLLIRGQGTEAFF. The CDR3 DNA follows: TGCGCCAGCAGCCTCCTTATCAGGGGGCAGGGCACTGAAGCTTTCTTT.